The entry that follows covers one TCR beta chain sequence. Antigen: not known. The read halts 3 residues ahead of the CDR3 end, with the missing end drawn from the germline J gene. Unstimulated Tregs (CD4+CD25+CD127-) and CD4+CD25- non-Tregs were sorted from PBMCs. This CDR3 is built from 12 residues. V lost 8 bases to trimming and J lost 4 bases, with 11 bases between them. CDR1 is LNHDA, CDR2 SQIVND, per germline (reference sequence). The record originates from a study of Tregs in tolerant kidney transplant recipients. Study-level information: Related graft donors supplied nonmyeloablative bone marrow transplants, and mixed chimerism was transient. Study results and limitations: The small number of patients limits these findings pending further validation.

This table comes from immunoSEQ multiplex PCR, and its TCRdb copy is limited to in-frame clones, with some not included. Recorded here are 50,000 or so clones; the top ten clones represent roughly 0.89%. The sample in question was CD4+ T cells from blood, obtained before the transplant. The chain recombines TRBV19 with TRBJ1-1, with D maybe TRBD1 (5 bases). This sequence was found in a human donor who received a combined kidney and bone marrow transplant. Partial CDR3 DNA: TGTGCCAGTCGGATACAGGCCACTGAA. This gives the protein CASRIQATE. The full-length CDR3 reads as CASRIQATEAFF.